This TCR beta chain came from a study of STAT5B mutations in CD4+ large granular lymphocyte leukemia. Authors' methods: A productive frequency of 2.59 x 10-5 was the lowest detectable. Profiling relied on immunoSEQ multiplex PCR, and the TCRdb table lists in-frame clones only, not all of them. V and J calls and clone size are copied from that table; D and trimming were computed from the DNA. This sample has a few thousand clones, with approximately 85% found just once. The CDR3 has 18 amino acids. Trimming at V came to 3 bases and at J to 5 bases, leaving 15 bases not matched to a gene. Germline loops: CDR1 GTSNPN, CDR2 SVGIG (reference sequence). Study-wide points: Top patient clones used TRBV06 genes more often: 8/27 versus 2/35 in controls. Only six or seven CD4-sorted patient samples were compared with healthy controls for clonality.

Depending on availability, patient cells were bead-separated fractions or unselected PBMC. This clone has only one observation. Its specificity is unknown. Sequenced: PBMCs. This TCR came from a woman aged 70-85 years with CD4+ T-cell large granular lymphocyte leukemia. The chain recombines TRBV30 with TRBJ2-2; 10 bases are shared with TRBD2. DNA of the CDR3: TGTGCCTGGAGGGGATGGCTAGCGGGAGAAATAGGAACCGGGGAGCTGTTTTTT. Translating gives CAWRGWLAGEIGTGELFF.